These T cell receptor beta chains were read from a single sample in a study of T cell repertoires in cytomegalovirus infection. Via MiXCR, TCRdb re-called the reads, giving one row per CDR3 protein. The sample holds about 240,000 distinct CDR3 sequences, over 9% seen once. The sample comprised PBMCs. The receptors were sampled from a human donor in good health (CMV status not recorded). Some clones in this sample may be carry-over from other donors' samples. The CDR3 runs from the conserved cysteine through the conserved F or W.

CDR3 protein: CASSLGITGFDGYTF; V gene: TRBV7-2
CDR3 protein: CASSLVAAGGNIQYF; V gene: TRBV11-2
CDR3 protein: CASSQVRAGHYEQYF; V gene: TRBV4-1
CDR3 protein: CASSGGLGNEQFF; V gene: TRBV7-6
CDR3 protein: CSASDRVKTEAFF; V gene: TRBV20-1
CDR3 protein: CASSLISGSGGPNEQFF; V gene: TRBV7-3
CDR3 protein: CASSLYGEPPYEQYF; V gene: TRBV5-6
CDR3 protein: CASSPLQGNNYGYTF; V gene: TRBV12-3/TRBV12-4
CDR3 protein: CASSRRRFGNQPQHF; V gene: TRBV23-1
CDR3 protein: CASSYPRQGGETQYF; V gene: TRBV6-6
CDR3 protein: CASSTLAYEQYF; V gene: TRBV6-2/TRBV6-3
CDR3 protein: CSVVVLGQGNTEAFF; V gene: TRBV29-1
CDR3 protein: CASSYSQQGMEKLFF; V gene: TRBV6-6
CDR3 protein: CASSLVTGRDGYTF; V gene: TRBV7-2
CDR3 protein: CASSREGLADTDTQYF; V gene: TRBV7-6
CDR3 protein: CASSSFIGEQYF; V gene: TRBV7-2
CDR3 protein: CASSFIRLEGTEAFF; V gene: TRBV6-1
CDR3 protein: CARSGQGADQPQHF; V gene: TRBV6-6